The 14 T cell receptor beta chains presented below share a single source sample, sequenced in a study of regulatory T cells in long-lasting Graves disease. Libraries of TCR beta came from iRepertoire HTBI primers plus Arm-PCR of CDR3 regions. TCRdb ran MiXCR on the multiplex PCR reads and lists one entry per CDR3 protein. The sample includes 350,000 to 500,000 distinct CDR3 sequences, roughly 23% of them seen just once. As for time point: persistent/refractory GD, antithyroid drugs over 5 years with positive TRAb. PBMC RNA was the source of the TCR library. Sequencing was performed on peripheral blood mononuclear cells (PBMCs), taken when the disease was refractory, from a patient treated with antithyroid drugs. The receptor set was obtained from a female donor with Graves disease.

CDR3 nucleotides: TGTGCCAGCAGCTTAGGGAGGGGGCTTTCTATCGATACGCAGTATTTT. Its protein is CASSLGRGLSIDTQYF. The rearrangement joins TRBV7-9 to TRBJ2-3, with a weak D call TRBD1 (7 bases). Germline lookup yields CDR1 SEHNR and CDR2 FQNEAQ (reference sequence). CDR3 length: 16 residues. V lost 1 base to trimming and J lost 6 bases, with 17 bases between them.

The chain recombines TRBV4-1 with TRBJ2-3, with D possibly TRBD2 on 6 matching bases. Germline V gene data show CDR1 as MGHRA and CDR2 as YSYEKL. The V and J ends lost 1 base and 1 base respectively, with 9 bases between them. The CDR3 is made up of 15 amino acids. The CDR3 loop is CASSQVADGTDTQYF. The DNA of the CDR3 is TGCGCCAGCAGCCAAGTAGCGGACGGCACAGATACGCAGTATTTT.

At least ten counts were recorded for this clonotype. The J gene is TRBJ2-7, the V gene TRBV5-1; tentative D call: TRBD1 (5 bases). The ends were cut back, 0 bases at V and 0 bases at J, with 7 bases in the middle. The CDR3 contains 14 residues. Germline lookup yields CDR1 SGHRS and CDR2 YFSETQ. The CDR3, as DNA: TGCGCCAGCAGCTTGGAGGACATCTCCTACGAGCAGTACTTC. Residues: CASSLEDISYEQYF. Complete variable domain (other parts from reference TRBV5-1 and TRBJ2-7): KAGVTQTPRYLIKTRGQQVTLSCSPISGHRSVSWYQQTPGQGLQFLFEYFSETQRNKGNFPGRFSGRQFSNSRSEMNVSTLELGDSALYLCASSLEDISYEQYFGPGTRLTVT.

This clonotype was detected ten times or more. V gene TRBV5-1 combines with J gene TRBJ2-2; the match to TRBD2 covers 14 bases. Germline CDR1 reads SGHRS; CDR2 reads YFSETQ. J was trimmed by 6 bases and V by 3 bases; bases with no gene match: 1. This CDR3 is built from 15 residues. Here the CDR3 reads CASSSGLAGAGELFF. The CDR3 DNA reads as TGCGCCAGCAGCTCGGGACTAGCGGGAGCCGGGGAGCTGTTTTTT.

In the case of this clonotype: It is likely a read error: a sequence one base away is far more abundant. The V gene is TRBV7-2, the J gene TRBJ2-7; 11 positions match TRBD2. CDR1 is SGHTA and CDR2 is FQGNSA in the germline V gene. This CDR3 contains 15 residues. The CDR3 sequence is CTSSLGGLAVYEQYF. DNA of the CDR3: TGTACCAGCAGTTTAGGGGGACTAGCGGTCTACGAGCAGTACTTC.

About this clonotype: A much bigger clone sits one base away, suggesting this may be a read error. The chain joins TRBV2 to TRBJ1-2; D call uncertain. This CDR3 is built from 14 residues. Trimming removed 5 bases from V and 10 bases from J, with 20 bases in between. Germline assignment: CDR1 SNHLY and CDR2 FYNNEI. CDR3 coding DNA: TGTGCCAGCAGTTCCAGACGCGGCGGACTTGACTACACCTTC. It is translated as CASSSRRGGLDYTF.

This clonotype was found many times. V gene TRBV28 combines with J gene TRBJ1-1, with a tentative D call TRBD1 (5 bases). Trimming stripped 6 bases from V and 7 bases from J, with 24 bases between. Germline values: CDR1 MDHEN, CDR2 SYDVKM. The CDR3 is 16 residues long. The CDR3 region has the DNA TGTGCCAGCAGCTTAATCCTCGGGGCAGGCAATTTTGAAGCTTTCTTT. This gives the protein CASSLILGAGNFEAFF.

This clonotype was counted only a few times. The V gene is TRBV3-1, the J gene TRBJ1-5; no reliable D call. The CDR3 extends over 15 amino acids. CDR1 and CDR2 from the germline V gene are LGHDT and YNNKEL (reference sequence). Deletions cut 0 bases from V and 0 bases from J, with 6 bases between. The CDR3 bases are TGTGCCAGCAGCCAAGATACCCTTAGCAATCAGCCCCAGCATTTT. It yields the protein CASSQDTLSNQPQHF.

This clonotype has a handful of counts. V usage is TRBV16 and J usage is TRBJ1-2; 10 bases are shared with TRBD1. CDR1 is KGHSY and CDR2 is FQNENV in the germline V gene. The CDR3 length is 16 residues. The V gene end was trimmed by 4 bases and the J gene end by 3 bases; junction bases not matched to a gene: 8. This chain's CDR3 is CASSRFGTGVHYGYTF. The DNA for the CDR3 is TGTGCCAGCAGCCGGTTCGGGACAGGGGTACACTATGGCTACACCTTC.

Remarks on this clonotype: With a much larger clone just one base away, this may be a read error. The gene calls are TRBV12-3 or TRBV12-4 and TRBJ2-7, with 10 nucleotides matching TRBD1. The CDR3 sequence is 17 residues long. Written as DNA, the CDR3 is TGTGCCGGCAGTTTCGACAGGGGGCCTTCACTATTCTACGAGCAGTACTTC. Translating gives CAGSFDRGPSLFYEQYF.

The rearrangement uses TRBV7-9 and TRBJ2-3; 11 positions agree with TRBD2. The CDR3 length is 15 residues. V lost 5 bases, J lost 8 bases, and 9 bases stayed unmatched. The germline V gene encodes CDR1 SEHNR and CDR2 FQNEAQ (reference sequence). The DNA of the CDR3 is TGTGCCAGCAGCCCTCTAGCGGGAGGTCAGGGTACGCAGTATTTT. It yields the protein CASSPLAGGQGTQYF.

This clonotype appeared a few times. This chain links TRBV4-1 with TRBJ1-5, with a possible D match to TRBD1 (6 bases). V shed 4 bases and J shed 0 bases, with 13 bases lying between them. The germline gives CDR1 MGHRA, CDR2 YSYEKL. This CDR3 has 16 amino acids. Here the CDR3 reads CASSLETGFSNQPQHF. In DNA, the CDR3 is TGCGCCAGCAGCCTCGAGACAGGCTTTAGCAATCAGCCCCAGCATTTT.

This chain connects TRBV11-2 to TRBJ1-1; maybe TRBD1 (5 bases). The germline gives CDR1 SGHAT, CDR2 FQNNGV. The CDR3 length is 14 residues. Trimming cost V 5 bases and J 0 bases, with 10 bases left between them. The CDR3 DNA sequence: TGTGCCAGCAGCAAGGGGCGTTTGAACACTGAAGCTTTCTTT. Encoded protein: CASSKGRLNTEAFF.

This clonotype showed up just a few times. This chain links TRBV7-3 with TRBJ2-7; no clear D. Trimming left V 1 base short and J 7 bases short, with 26 bases between. Germline CDR1 is SGHTA and CDR2 is FQGTGA. The CDR3 extends over 18 amino acids. The chain's CDR3 is CASSLKASLVGGPLEQYF. The DNA of the CDR3 is TGTGCCAGCAGCTTAAAGGCCTCCCTTGTTGGCGGCCCACTGGAGCAGTACTTC.